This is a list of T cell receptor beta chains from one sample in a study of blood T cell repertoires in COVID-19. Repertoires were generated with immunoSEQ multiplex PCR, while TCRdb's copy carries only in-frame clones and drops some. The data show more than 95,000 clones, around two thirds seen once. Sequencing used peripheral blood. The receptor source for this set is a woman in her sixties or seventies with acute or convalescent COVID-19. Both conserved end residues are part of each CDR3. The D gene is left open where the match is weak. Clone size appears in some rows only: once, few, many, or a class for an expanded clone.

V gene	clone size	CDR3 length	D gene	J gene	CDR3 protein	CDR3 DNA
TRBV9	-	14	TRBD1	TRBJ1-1	CASSLQGAGTEAFF	TGTGCCAGCAGCCTCCAGGGGGCCGGTACTGAAGCTTTCTTT
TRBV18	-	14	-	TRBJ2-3	CASSLEIGTDTQYF	TGTGCCAGCTCTCTAGAGATAGGAACAGATACGCAGTATTTT
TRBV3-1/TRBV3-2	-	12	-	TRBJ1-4	CASTRQGEKLFF	TGTGCCAGCACTCGGCAGGGTGAAAAACTGTTTTTT
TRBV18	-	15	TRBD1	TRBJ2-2	CASTSGTGLTGELFF	TGTGCCAGCACCTCCGGGACAGGGCTGACCGGGGAGCTGTTTTTT
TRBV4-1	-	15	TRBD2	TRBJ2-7	CASSQTSSGSYEQYF	TGCGCCAGCAGCCAGACCTCTAGCGGGAGCTACGAGCAGTACTTC
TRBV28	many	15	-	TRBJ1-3	CASSLIRGSGNTIYF	TGTGCCAGCAGTTTAATCAGGGGATCTGGAAACACCATATATTTT
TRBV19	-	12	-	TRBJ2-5	CASSPGQETQYF	TGTGCCAGTAGTCCCGGGCAAGAGACCCAGTACTTC
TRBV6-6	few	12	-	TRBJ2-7	CASSYSRYEQYF	TGTGCCAGCAGTTACTCTAGATACGAGCAGTACTTC
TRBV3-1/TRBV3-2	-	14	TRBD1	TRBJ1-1	CASSRGQGNTEAFF	TGTGCCAGCAGCCGGGGACAGGGGAACACTGAAGCTTTCTTT
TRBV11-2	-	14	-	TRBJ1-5	CASSPNRGNQPQHF	TGTGCCAGCAGCCCAAACAGGGGCAATCAGCCCCAGCATTTT
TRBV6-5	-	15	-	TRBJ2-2	CASSPILGGTGELFF	TGTGCCAGCAGCCCCATACTCGGCGGCACCGGGGAGCTGTTTTTT
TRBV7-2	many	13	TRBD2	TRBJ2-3	CASSFGTSDTQYF	TGTGCCAGCAGCTTTGGGACTAGTGATACGCAGTATTTT
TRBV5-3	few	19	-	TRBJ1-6	CARSLGQVLASSYNSPLHF	TGTGCCAGAAGCTTGGGACAGGTCCTTGCTAGCTCCTATAATTCACCCCTCCACTTT
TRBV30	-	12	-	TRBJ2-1	CAWSRESNEQFF	TGTGCCTGGAGTAGGGAGTCCAATGAGCAGTTCTTC
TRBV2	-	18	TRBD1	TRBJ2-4	CASIERGQGDGAKNIQYF	TGTGCCAGCATAGAGAGGGGACAGGGGGATGGAGCCAAAAACATTCAGTACTTC
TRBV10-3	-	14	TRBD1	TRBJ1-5	CAISDQGAREPQHF	TGTGCCATCAGTGACCAGGGGGCCCGTGAGCCCCAGCATTTT
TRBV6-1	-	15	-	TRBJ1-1	CASSTSDRGSTEAFF	TGTGCCAGCAGCACCTCGGACCGGGGGAGCACTGAAGCTTTCTTT
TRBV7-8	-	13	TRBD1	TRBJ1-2	CASRKQGDGGYTF	TGTGCCAGCAGAAAACAGGGGGACGGCGGCTACACCTTC
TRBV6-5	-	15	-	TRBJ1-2	CASRQGASANYGYTF	TGTGCCAGCAGACAGGGAGCGAGTGCTAACTATGGCTACACCTTC
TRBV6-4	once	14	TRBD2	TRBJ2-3	CASSVGGATDTQYF	TGTGCCAGCAGTGTCGGGGGGGCCACAGATACGCAGTATTTT